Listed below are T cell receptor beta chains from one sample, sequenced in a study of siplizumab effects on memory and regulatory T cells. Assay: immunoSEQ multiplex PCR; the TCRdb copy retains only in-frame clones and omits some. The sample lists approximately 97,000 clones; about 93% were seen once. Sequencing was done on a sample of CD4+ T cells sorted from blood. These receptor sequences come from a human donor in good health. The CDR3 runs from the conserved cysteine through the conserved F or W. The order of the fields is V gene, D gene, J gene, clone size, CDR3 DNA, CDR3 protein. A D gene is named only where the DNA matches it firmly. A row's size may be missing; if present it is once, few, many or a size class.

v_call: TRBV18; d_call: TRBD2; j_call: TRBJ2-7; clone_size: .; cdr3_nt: TGTGCCAGCTCACGGACCGGGACGGGGGGGGGCTCCTACGAGCAGTACTTC; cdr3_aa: CASSRTGTGGGSYEQYF
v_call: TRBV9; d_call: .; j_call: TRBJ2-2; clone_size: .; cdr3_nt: TGTGCCAGCAGGAGGGGGGGCCCCTACACCGGGGAGCTGTTTTTT; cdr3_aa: CASRRGGPYTGELFF
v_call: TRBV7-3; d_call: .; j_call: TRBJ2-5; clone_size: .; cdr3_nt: TGTGCCAGCAGCTTAGGCGGGAAAGAGACCCAGTACTTC; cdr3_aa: CASSLGGKETQYF
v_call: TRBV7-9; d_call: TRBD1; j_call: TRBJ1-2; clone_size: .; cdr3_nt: TGTGCCAGCAGCTTAACAGGGGAGATTGGGGCGTTGGGCTATGGCTACACCTTC; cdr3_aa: CASSLTGEIGALGYGYTF
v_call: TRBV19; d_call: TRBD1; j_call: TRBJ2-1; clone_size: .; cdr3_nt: TGTGCCAGTAGGCCGGGACAGGGATATGAGCAGTTCTTC; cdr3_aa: CASRPGQGYEQFF
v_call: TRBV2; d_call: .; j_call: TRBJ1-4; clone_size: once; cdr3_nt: TGTGCCAGCAATCCGTCGGGGGTATACGAAAAACTGTTTTTT; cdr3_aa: CASNPSGVYEKLFF
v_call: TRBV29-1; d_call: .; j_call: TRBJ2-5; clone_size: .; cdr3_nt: TGCAGCGTTGTTCCAGGGGCGGGGGAGACCCAGTACTTC; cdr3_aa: CSVVPGAGETQYF
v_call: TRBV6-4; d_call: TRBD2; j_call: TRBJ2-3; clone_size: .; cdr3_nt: TGTGCCAGCAGAGACATCAAACTTACTAGCGAAGGTTTAAGGGTTACGCAGTATTTT; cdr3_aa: CASRDIKLTSEGLRVTQYF
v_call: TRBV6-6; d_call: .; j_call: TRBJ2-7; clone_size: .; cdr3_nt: TGTGCCAGCTCCCAAAGCGCGACTCAGCAGTACTTC; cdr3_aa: CASSQSATQQYF
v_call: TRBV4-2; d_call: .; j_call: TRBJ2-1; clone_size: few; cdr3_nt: TGTGCCAGCAGCCAAGATGAGGGCGTGGAGAATGAGCAGTTCTTC; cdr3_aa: CASSQDEGVENEQFF
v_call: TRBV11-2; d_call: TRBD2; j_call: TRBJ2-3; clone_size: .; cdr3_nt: TGTGCCAGCAGCCTACTAGCGGGGAAATTGAGGATTATCACAGATACGCAGTATTTT; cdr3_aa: CASSLLAGKLRIITDTQYF
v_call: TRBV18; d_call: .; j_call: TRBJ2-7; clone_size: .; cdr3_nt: TGTGCCAGCTCACCAGTAACCTCCGACGAGCAGTACTTC; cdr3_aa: CASSPVTSDEQYF
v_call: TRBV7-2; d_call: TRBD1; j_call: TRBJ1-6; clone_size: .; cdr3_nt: TGTGCCAGCAGCTTAGGGTACAGGGGCCGCCGCTATAATTCACCCCTCCACTTT; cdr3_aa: CASSLGYRGRRYNSPLHF
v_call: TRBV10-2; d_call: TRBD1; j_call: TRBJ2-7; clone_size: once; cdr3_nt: TGCGCCAGCAACCAGGGACAGGGGGCTCACTACGAGCAGTACTTC; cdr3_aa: CASNQGQGAHYEQYF
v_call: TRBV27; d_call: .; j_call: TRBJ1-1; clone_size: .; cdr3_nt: TGTGCCAGCAGTTCCAACTACAGGCGGAGGCTCATGAACACTGAAGCTTTCTTT; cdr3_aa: CASSSNYRRRLMNTEAFF
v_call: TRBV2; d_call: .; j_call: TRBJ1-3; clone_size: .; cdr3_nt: TGTGCCAGCAGTGACTACAGCTCTGGAAACACCATATATTTT; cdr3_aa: CASSDYSSGNTIYF
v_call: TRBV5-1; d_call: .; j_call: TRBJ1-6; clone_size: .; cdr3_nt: TGCGCCAGCACGGCGGTTCTTAATTCACCCCTCCACTTT; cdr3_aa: CASTAVLNSPLHF
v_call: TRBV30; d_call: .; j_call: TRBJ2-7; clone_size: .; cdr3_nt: TGTGCCTGGAGACGGGGAATGTACTACGAGCAGTACTTC; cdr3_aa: CAWRRGMYYEQYF
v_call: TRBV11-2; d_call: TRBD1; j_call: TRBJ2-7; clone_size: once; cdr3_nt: TGTGCCAGCAGCCACGGGACAGGCCCCTACGAGCAGTACTTC; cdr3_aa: CASSHGTGPYEQYF
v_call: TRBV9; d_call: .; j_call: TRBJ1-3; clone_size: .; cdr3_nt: TGTGCCAGCAGCGCCCTAGGGGCTGTGGGAAACACCATATATTTT; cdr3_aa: CASSALGAVGNTIYF
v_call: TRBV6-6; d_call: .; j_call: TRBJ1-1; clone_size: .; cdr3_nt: TGTGCCAGCAGTTATGAGGGAAACACTGAAGCTTTCTTT; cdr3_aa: CASSYEGNTEAFF
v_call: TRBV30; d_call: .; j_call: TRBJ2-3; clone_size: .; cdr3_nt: TGTGCCTGGAGTGTAGGACGGATATTTTCAGATACGCAGTATTTT; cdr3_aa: CAWSVGRIFSDTQYF
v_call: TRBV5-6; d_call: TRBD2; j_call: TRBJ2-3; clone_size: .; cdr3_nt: TGTGCCAGCAGCCCTAGCGGGACCCTTACAGATACGCAGTATTTT; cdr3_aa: CASSPSGTLTDTQYF
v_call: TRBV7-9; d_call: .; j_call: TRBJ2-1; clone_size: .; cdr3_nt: TGTGCCAGCAGCCATAAGGGACTTCGATCCTCCTACAATGAGCAGTTCTTC; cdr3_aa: CASSHKGLRSSYNEQFF
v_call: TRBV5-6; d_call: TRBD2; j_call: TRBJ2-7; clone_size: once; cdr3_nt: TGTGCCAGCAGCGATCGCGGGAGAAACTACGAGCAGTACTTC; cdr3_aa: CASSDRGRNYEQYF
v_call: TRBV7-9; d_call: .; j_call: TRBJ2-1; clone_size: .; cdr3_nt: TGTGCCAGCAGCTTAGGTTCCGGGTTGGGTGAGCAGTTCTTC; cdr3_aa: CASSLGSGLGEQFF
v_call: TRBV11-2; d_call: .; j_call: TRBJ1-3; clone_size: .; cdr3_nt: TGTGCCAGCAGCCCTACCGGGTACACCATATATTTT; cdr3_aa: CASSPTGYTIYF
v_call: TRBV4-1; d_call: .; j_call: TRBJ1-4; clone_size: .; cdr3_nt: TGCGCCAGCAGCCAAGCGACGAATAAAAAACTGTTTTTT; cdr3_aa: CASSQATNKKLFF
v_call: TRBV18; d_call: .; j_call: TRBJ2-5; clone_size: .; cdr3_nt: TGTGCCAGCTCAACAGGGTTGAAAGAGACCCAGTACTTC; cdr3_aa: CASSTGLKETQYF
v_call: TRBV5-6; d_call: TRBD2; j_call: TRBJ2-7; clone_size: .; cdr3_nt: TGTGCCAGCAGCCCGTCCGGGACTAGCTCCCGAAACGAGCAGTACTTC; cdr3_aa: CASSPSGTSSRNEQYF